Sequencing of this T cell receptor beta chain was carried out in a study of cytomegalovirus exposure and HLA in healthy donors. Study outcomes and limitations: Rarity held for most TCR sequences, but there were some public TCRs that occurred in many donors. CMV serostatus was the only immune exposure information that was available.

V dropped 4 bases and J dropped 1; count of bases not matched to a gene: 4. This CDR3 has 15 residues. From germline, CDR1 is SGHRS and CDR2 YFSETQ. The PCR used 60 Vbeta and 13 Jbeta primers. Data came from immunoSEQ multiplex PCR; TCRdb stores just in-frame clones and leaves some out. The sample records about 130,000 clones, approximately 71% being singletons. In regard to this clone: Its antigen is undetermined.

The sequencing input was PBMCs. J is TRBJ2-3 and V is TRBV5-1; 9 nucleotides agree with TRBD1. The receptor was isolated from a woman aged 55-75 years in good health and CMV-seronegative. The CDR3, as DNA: TGCGCCAGCAGCGACCGGGACAGGGGCACAGATACGCAGTATTTT. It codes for CASSDRDRGTDTQYF.